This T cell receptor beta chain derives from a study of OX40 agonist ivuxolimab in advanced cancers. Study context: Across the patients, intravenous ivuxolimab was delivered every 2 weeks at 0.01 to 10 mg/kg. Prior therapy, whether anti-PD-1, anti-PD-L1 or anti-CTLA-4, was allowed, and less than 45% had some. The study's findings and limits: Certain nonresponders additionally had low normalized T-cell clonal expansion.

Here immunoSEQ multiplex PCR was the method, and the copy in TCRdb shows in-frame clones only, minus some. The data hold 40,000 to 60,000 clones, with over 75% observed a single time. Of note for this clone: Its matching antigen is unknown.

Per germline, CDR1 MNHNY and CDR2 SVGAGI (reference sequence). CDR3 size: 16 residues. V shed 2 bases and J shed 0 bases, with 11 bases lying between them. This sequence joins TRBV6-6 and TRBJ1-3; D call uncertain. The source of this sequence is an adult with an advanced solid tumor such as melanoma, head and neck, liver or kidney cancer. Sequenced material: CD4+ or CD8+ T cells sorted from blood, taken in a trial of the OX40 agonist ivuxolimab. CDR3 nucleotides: TGTGCCAGCAGTTACGGTAGTCAAGCCTCTGGAAACACCATATATTTT. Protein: CASSYGSQASGNTIYF.